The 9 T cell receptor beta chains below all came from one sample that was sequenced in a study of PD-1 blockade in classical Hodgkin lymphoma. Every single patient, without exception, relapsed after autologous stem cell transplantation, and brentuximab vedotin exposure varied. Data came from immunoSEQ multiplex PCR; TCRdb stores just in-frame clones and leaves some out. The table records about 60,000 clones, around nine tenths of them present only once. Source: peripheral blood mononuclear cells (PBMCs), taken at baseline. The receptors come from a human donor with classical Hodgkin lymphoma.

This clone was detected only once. The CDR3 region has the DNA TGCGCCAGCAGTCAAGGGGGCCGACGGGACAGGGGATCCGGAATGGACACTGAAGCTTTCTTT. Its protein is CASSQGGRRDRGSGMDTEAFF. The chain links TRBV23-1 to TRBJ1-1; 10 bases map to TRBD1. TRBV23-1 is filed as an ORF, its function uncertain. The CDR3 runs to 21 residues. V was clipped by 2 bases and J by 3 bases; unmatched bases: 21.

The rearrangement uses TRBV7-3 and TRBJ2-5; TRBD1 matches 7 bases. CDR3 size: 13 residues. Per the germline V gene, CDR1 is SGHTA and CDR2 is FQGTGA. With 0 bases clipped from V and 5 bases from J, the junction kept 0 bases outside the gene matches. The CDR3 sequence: CASSLTTGETQYF. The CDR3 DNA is TGTGCCAGCAGCTTAACGACAGGGGAGACCCAGTACTTC.

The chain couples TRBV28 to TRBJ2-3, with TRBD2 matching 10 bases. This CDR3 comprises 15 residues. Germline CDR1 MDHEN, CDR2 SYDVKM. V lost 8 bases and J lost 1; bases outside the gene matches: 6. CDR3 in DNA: TGTGCCAGCGGTGCCGGGACTAGCGGCACAGATACGCAGTATTTT. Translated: CASGAGTSGTDTQYF.

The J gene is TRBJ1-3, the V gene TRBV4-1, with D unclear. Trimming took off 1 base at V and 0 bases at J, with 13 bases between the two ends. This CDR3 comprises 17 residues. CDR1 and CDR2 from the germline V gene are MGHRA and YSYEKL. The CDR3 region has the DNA TGCGCCAGCAGCCAAGTCAGTCACGAAAGCTCTGGAAACACCATATATTTT. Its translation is CASSQVSHESSGNTIYF.

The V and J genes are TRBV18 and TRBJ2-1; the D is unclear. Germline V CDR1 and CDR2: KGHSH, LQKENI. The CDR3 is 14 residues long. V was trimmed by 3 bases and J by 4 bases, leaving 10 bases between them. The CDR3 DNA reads TGTGCCAGCTCACCTTCTCGAGATTACAATGAGCAGTTCTTC. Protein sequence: CASSPSRDYNEQFF.

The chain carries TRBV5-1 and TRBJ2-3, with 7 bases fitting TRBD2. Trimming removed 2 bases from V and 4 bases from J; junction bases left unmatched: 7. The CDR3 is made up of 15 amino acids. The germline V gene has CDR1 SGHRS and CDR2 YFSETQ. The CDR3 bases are TGCGCCAGCAGCTTTTCGGGGGGAGGATCAGATACGCAGTATTTT. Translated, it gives CASSFSGGGSDTQYF.

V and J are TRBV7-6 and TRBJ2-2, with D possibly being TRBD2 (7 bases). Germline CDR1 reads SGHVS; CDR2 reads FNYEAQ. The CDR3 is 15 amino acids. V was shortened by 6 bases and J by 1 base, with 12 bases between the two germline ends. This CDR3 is CASRPGGGNTGELFF. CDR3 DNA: TGTGCCAGCAGACCGGGGGGCGGGAACACCGGGGAGCTGTTTTTT.

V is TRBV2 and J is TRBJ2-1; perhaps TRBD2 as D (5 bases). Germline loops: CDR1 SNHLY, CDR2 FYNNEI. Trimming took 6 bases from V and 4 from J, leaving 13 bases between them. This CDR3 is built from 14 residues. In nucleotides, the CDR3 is TGTGCCAGCAGGGAGGCTGTTGCTTACAATGAGCAGTTCTTC. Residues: CASREAVAYNEQFF.

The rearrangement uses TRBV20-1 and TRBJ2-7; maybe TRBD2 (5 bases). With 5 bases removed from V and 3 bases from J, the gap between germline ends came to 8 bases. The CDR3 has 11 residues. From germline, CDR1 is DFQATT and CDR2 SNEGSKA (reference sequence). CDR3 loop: CSAEGNYEQYF. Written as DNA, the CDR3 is TGCAGTGCTGAGGGAAACTACGAGCAGTACTTC.